The following is a TCR beta chain sequence with its context. This clonotype was counted between two and nine times. Its recognized antigen is unknown. Base qualities were left out, and no much larger clone turns up one base away. These data come from a study of post-analysis software for immune sequencing data (dated by TCRdb to 2014 to 2015). With respect to the entire study: Recorded disease courses included relapsing-remitting, secondary progressive and progressive-relapsing multiple sclerosis, with some patients lacking subtype annotation. A subset of samples was prepared in parallel using single-end sample barcoding, then pooled and co-amplified after Illumina adapter ligation. The patient repertoires were compared against 11 previously published healthy control repertoires obtained from donors aged about 6 to 28 years. The research as a whole found: Direct clustering with F measure revealed strong co-clustering of samples prepared in the same batch, which led to a batch-effect correction. Compared with controls, multiple sclerosis patients had significantly lower normalized Chao1 diversity, a finding suggesting substantial peripheral T-cell clonal expansion. Patients showed significantly higher frequencies than controls for several TRBV segments, among them TRBV5-6, TRBV5-1 and TRBV20-1. The control group was slightly older than the multiple sclerosis patient group.

Libraries were made using PCR. TCRdb shows the sequencer as Illumina HiSeq 2500. To reduce PCR and sequencing biases, unique molecular identifiers were built into the TCR beta cDNA libraries. Per 1 to 10 million input T cells, approximately 500,000 cDNA molecules were obtained, such that each molecule approximated one T cell. The patient libraries were prepared and sequenced using the same protocol as the earlier healthy control dataset. Within a given batch, samples were prepared together, multiplexed and sequenced on the same HiSeq lane. Per the original workflow: Raw barcoded reads were processed with MIGEC, and single-read molecular identifier groups were discarded before consensus assembly and CDR3 extraction. Clonotype tables were post-analysed with VDJtools, normalizing diversity by down-sampling all datasets to the smallest sample size. In repertoire overlap clustering, CDR3 amino acid sequences, but not nucleotide sequences, were matched to correct batch-related cross-sample contamination. The public reads were run again by TCRdb, first through fastp at Q25 and then through MiXCR, and only productive beta chains were kept. Each entry is one CDR3 protein sequence, shown with its most common DNA and genes. For this entry, the V and J calls and clone size follow TCRdb and not the study's own pipeline. This sample is represented by roughly 430,000 distinct CDR3 sequences; 30% to 40% of them were singletons. The leading ten clones occupy less than 10% of the sample.

TCR beta repertoires were profiled from peripheral blood of 10 to 15 young patients with multiple sclerosis to demonstrate the VDJtools post-analysis software. The patients with multiple sclerosis were children and adolescents between roughly 6 and 16 years of age. Deletion took 4 bases off V and 3 bases off J, with a span of 11 bases between the germline ends. The CDR3 measures 13 amino acids from cysteine to phenylalanine. Only the CDR3 part of the read is kept: 39 bases, read in frame from the first base. The germline V gene supplies CDR1 SQVTM and CDR2 ANQGSEA. The clonotype comes from a girl between 2 and 10 years old with multiple sclerosis. The sequenced material came from blood. This sequence uses TRBV29-1 and TRBJ2-3; the D region possibly corresponds to TRBD1 (5 bases align). The CDR3 protein sequence reads: CSVGGHYTDTQYF. The bases are TGCAGCGTTGGGGGCCACTATACAGATACGCAGTATTTT.